In its sample, the clone carrying this T cell receptor (beta chain) ranks as medium-sized (0.01 to 0.1%). The antigen is undetermined. Peripheral blood genomic DNA, not sorted cells or RNA, was the template. The data are from a study of T cell repertoires in aging, cancer and after chemotherapy. Study-level information: Donors were grouped into six age bands spanning 30 or younger through 70 or older. Some 9.4 million TCR reads made up the full dataset. General study points: Median generation probability rose over the chemotherapy interval in each cancer cohort, suggesting rebound thymic output. Compared with age-matched healthy donors, untreated hematological or solid cancer patients showed higher blood TCR clonality.

CDR1 is KGHSH, CDR2 LQKENI, per germline. This CDR3 contains 14 residues. Deletions cut 5 bases from V and 3 bases from J, with 10 bases between. Rearranged V-D-J TRB sequences were amplified with a mixed TRB-A/B primer pool. Each CDR3 protein is one row after TCRdb ran MiXCR on the multiplex PCR reads. This sample has thousands of distinct CDR3 sequences, with under 35% found just once. The sequencing input was blood. This rearrangement joins TRBV18 to TRBJ2-2; D perhaps matches TRBD1 (5 bases). The sequence came from a human donor in good health. CDR3 sequence (DNA): TGTGCCAGCTCATCCATACAGGACACCGGGGAGCTGTTTTTT. Translated, it gives CASSSIQDTGELFF.